The clone carrying this T cell receptor (beta chain) was recorded only once. Its antigen is unknown. As to time point: blood 4 weeks post-SBRT, at nephrectomy. Treatment given: 15 Gy SBRT to primary tumor, nephrectomy 4 weeks later. After SBRT, blood was collected at 2 and 4 weeks, plus baseline. The record originates from a study of radiation and T cells in renal cell carcinoma. Study results and caveats: In blood, top tumor clones expanded by 2 weeks, shrinking by 4. Baseline intratumoral clonotype presence is unknown without pretreatment biopsies.

The data were produced by immunoSEQ multiplex PCR, yet TCRdb's version contains in-frame clones alone and is incomplete. The profile covers 140,000 or so clones, with around 88% appearing a single time and under 20% taken by the ten largest. Sequenced material: blood, taken from a patient whose treatment included radiotherapy and nephrectomy. The source of this sequence is a woman aged 50 to 65 with renal cell carcinoma.

The chain's CDR3 is CASSLEGQGPDTQYF. The CDR3 bases are TGCGCCAGCAGCTTGGAAGGACAGGGTCCAGATACGCAGTATTTT. The V gene is TRBV5-1, the J gene TRBJ2-3; 8 bases map to TRBD1. With V trimmed by 0 bases and J by 4 bases, 4 bases remained unmatched. The CDR3 runs 15 residues. CDR1 is SGHRS and CDR2 is YFSETQ in the germline V gene.